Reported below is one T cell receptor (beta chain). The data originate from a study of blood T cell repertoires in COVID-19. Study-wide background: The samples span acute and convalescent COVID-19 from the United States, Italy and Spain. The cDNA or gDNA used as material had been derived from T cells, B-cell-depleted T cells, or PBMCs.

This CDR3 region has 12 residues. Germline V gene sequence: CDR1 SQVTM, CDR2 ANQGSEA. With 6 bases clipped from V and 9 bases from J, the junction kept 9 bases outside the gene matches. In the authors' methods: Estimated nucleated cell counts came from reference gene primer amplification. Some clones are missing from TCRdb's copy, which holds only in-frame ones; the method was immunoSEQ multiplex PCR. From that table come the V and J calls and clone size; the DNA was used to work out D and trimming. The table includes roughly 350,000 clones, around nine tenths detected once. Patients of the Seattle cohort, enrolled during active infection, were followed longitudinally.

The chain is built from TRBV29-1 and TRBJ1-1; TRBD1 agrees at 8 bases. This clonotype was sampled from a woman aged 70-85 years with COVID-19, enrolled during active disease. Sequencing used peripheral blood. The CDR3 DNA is TGCAGCGTCGCGCCGACAGGGGACAAAGCTTTCTTT. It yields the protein CSVAPTGDKAFF.